These 21 T cell receptor beta chains were sequenced from one sample in a study of CD8+ T cells in alopecia areata. Treatment in this sample: oral pan-JAK inhibitor, 5-10 mg twice daily. After isolation, RNA underwent reverse transcription to generate cDNA as the sequencing template. Assay used: immunoSEQ multiplex PCR; TCRdb lists only in-frame clones, some missing. The sample contains some 180,000 clones, 40% to 65% of which appear only once. Sample: CD8+ T cells sorted from blood, taken around week 54, from a patient treated with tofacitinib. The receptor source for this set is a human donor with alopecia areata.

CDR3 sequence (DNA): TGTGCCAGCAGTTCGGGGAGAGGGGGTTGGGCTGAAGCTTTCTTT. Protein sequence: CASSSGRGGWAEAFF. The gene calls are TRBV27 and TRBJ1-1, with a weak D call TRBD1 (6 bases). CDR3 length: 15 amino acids. V lost 4 bases to trimming and J lost 6 bases, with 18 bases between them. Germline V gives CDR1 MNHEY, CDR2 SMNVEV (reference sequence).

This chain uses TRBV5-4 with TRBJ2-5; D may be TRBD2 (6 bases). The V gene's germline CDR1 is SGHNT and CDR2 YYREEE (reference sequence). Trimming removed 4 bases at V and 4 bases at J, with 14 bases between. The CDR3 extends over 14 amino acids. CDR3 sequence (DNA): TGTGCCAGCAGCCCCACCCGGGGAGGAGAGACCCAGTACTTC. Its translation: CASSPTRGGETQYF.

The chain has TRBV6-5 and TRBJ1-2; TRBD1 aligns across 7 bases. Germline lookup yields CDR1 MNHEY and CDR2 SVGAGI. Losses at the gene ends were 6 bases for V and 0 bases for J; bases not matched to a gene: 7. This CDR3 contains 15 residues. The CDR3 region is CASSPRGGANYGYTF. In DNA form, the CDR3 reads TGTGCCAGCAGCCCCAGGGGGGGAGCTAACTATGGCTACACCTTC.

This clone has only one observation. This sequence joins TRBV27 and TRBJ1-6, with TRBD1 identical over 8 bases. Germline CDR1 reads MNHEY; CDR2 reads SMNVEV (reference sequence). This CDR3 comprises 15 residues. V shed 5 bases and J 6 bases; nucleotides not matched to a gene: 6. In DNA form, the CDR3 reads TGTGCCAGCAGTCCCCGGACAGGGAGTAATTCACCCCTCCACTTT. Its protein is CASSPRTGSNSPLHF.

This rearrangement joins TRBV25-1 to TRBJ2-5; D might be TRBD1 (6 bases). The CDR3 spans 15 residues. Germline CDR1 and CDR2: MGHDK and SYGVNS. Trimming took 5 bases from V and 3 from J, leaving 16 bases between them. CDR3 region: CASSNPGHGEETQYF. CDR3 coding DNA: TGTGCCAGCAGTAATCCGGGACACGGGGAAGAGACCCAGTACTTC.

Only a few counts were recorded for this clone. The rearrangement joins TRBV15 to TRBJ1-1; 9 positions agree with TRBD1. Trimming took 1 base from V and 7 from J; bases not matched to a gene: 7. Germline V gene data show CDR1 as LNHNV and CDR2 as YYDKDF (reference sequence). The CDR3 covers 15 residues. CDR3 DNA sequence: TGTGCCACCAGCAGAGTGGACAGGGGATGGGGTGAAGCTTTCTTT. Amino acid sequence: CATSRVDRGWGEAFF.

There are a few counts of this clone. This chain links TRBV7-9 with TRBJ2-7, with 8 bases matching TRBD1. V trimming: 6 bases; J trimming: 5 bases; junction bases outside the gene matches: 6. Germline lookup yields CDR1 SEHNR and CDR2 FQNEAQ (reference sequence). The CDR3 is made up of 13 amino acids. CDR3 amino acids: CASRKTGEDEQYF. The CDR3 region has the DNA TGTGCCAGCAGAAAGACAGGGGAAGACGAGCAGTACTTC.

This clone showed up just a few times. The chain uses TRBV9 and TRBJ2-4; D may be TRBD2 (5 bases). The length of the CDR3 is 14 residues. CDR1 SGDLS and CDR2 YYNGEE come from the germline V gene. V was shortened by 0 bases and J by 6 bases, with 10 bases between the two germline ends. The CDR3 nucleotides read TGTGCCAGCAGCGTAGATGAAGGGAGAAACATTCAGTACTTC. It is translated as CASSVDEGRNIQYF.

As DNA, the CDR3 is TGCGCCAGCAGCTCAGAGTTCACTGAAGCTTTCTTT. Its translation: CASSSEFTEAFF. The chain carries TRBV5-1 and TRBJ1-1, with D unresolved. V lost 3 bases, J lost 4 bases, and 7 bases lay in between. The CDR3 loop spans 12 amino acids. CDR1 is SGHRS, CDR2 YFSETQ, per germline.

This clone appeared once. The chain links TRBV27 to TRBJ2-3; 10 nucleotides line up with TRBD1. This CDR3 region has 15 residues. Trimming cost V 7 bases and J 4 bases; bases outside gene matches: 8. Germline values: CDR1 MNHEY, CDR2 SMNVEV (reference sequence). CDR3 coding DNA: TGTGCCAGCAACAGTGACAGGGGGCTGGCAGATACGCAGTATTTT. It encodes CASNSDRGLADTQYF.

As regards this clone: The junction departs from the called germline gene at one end, perhaps through a read error. The J gene is TRBJ1-5, the V gene TRBV19; D is unresolved. The CDR3 runs to 13 residues. Germline CDR1 reads LNHDA; CDR2 reads SQIVND (reference sequence). Here the CDR3 DNA reads TGTGCCAGTAGGATCCATAGCGATCAGCCCCAGCATTTT. The encoded protein is CASRIHSDQPQHF.

The chain has TRBV7-2 and TRBJ1-6; tentatively, D is TRBD1 (6 bases). CDR1 and CDR2 (germline): SGHTA, FQGNSA. The V end was cut by 4 bases, the J end by 10 bases, with 20 bases between. This CDR3 has 16 amino acids. The CDR3 DNA follows: TGTGCCAGCAGCTCCGGGGGACTTAAGGGGGGATCACCCCTCCACTTT. Residues: CASSSGGLKGGSPLHF.

This clone was detected only a few times. V gene TRBV25-1 combines with J gene TRBJ1-6; no clear D. The length of the CDR3 is 14 residues. The germline gives CDR1 MGHDK, CDR2 SYGVNS. V dropped 5 bases and J dropped 7 bases, with 12 bases sitting between them. CDR3 in DNA: TGTGCCAGCAGTTTTAGGGAGGTCAATTCACCCCTCCACTTT. Protein sequence: CASSFREVNSPLHF.

The chain links TRBV13 to TRBJ2-4, with D tentatively TRBD1 or TRBD2 (5 bases each). CDR1 is PRHDT, CDR2 FYEKMQ, per germline (reference sequence). Trimming shortened V by 5 bases and J by 10 bases, and 15 bases separated the two germline ends. The CDR3 sequence is 13 residues long. The CDR3 here is CASSRLNEGIQYF. The CDR3 region has the DNA TGTGCCAGCAGCCGCCTGAACGAGGGGATTCAGTACTTC.

There are a few counts of this clone. The chain employs TRBV29-1 and TRBJ2-1; D uncertain. There are 11 residues in the CDR3. Looked up from germline, CDR1 is SQVTM and CDR2 is ANQGSEA. V was trimmed by 8 bases and J by 4 bases, leaving 9 bases between them. CDR3 DNA: TGCAGCTCGAGCGATTACAATGAGCAGTTCTTC. Protein: CSSSDYNEQFF.

This clone was seen a single time. J is TRBJ1-2 and V is TRBV27; no definite D call. With 7 bases removed from V and 4 bases from J, the gap between germline ends came to 13 bases. CDR1 MNHEY and CDR2 SMNVEV come from the germline V gene (reference sequence). This CDR3 contains 13 residues. The CDR3 protein is CASTPSTGYGYTF. DNA of the CDR3: TGTGCCAGCACCCCAAGCACTGGCTATGGCTACACCTTC.

The chain uses TRBV7-6 and TRBJ1-5, with no clear D. This CDR3 spans 13 amino acids. The V gene lost 3 bases and the J gene lost 6 bases, with 9 bases spanning the gap. Germline CDR1 SGHVS, CDR2 FNYEAQ. Here the CDR3 reads CASSFDGGQPQHF. In DNA form, the CDR3 reads TGTGCCAGCAGCTTTGACGGTGGTCAGCCCCAGCATTTT. Combining the CDR3 with reference TRBV7-6 and TRBJ1-5 gives the whole variable domain GAGVSQSPRYKVTKRGQDVALRCDPISGHVSLYWYRQALGQGPEFLTYFNYEAQQDKSGLPNDRFSAERPEGSISTLTIQRTEQRDSAMYRCASSFDGGQPQHFGDGTRLSIL.

The chain links TRBV30 to TRBJ2-3; 10 positions match TRBD1. CDR1 and CDR2 (germline): GTSNPN, SVGIG (reference sequence). The V segment lost 5 bases and the J segment 4 bases; nucleotides outside the gene matches: 3. CDR3 length: 13 amino acids. DNA for the CDR3: TGTGCCTGGGACAGGGGGCTGTCAGATACGCAGTATTTT. It is translated as CAWDRGLSDTQYF. The full variable domain, its missing parts supplied by reference TRBV30 and TRBJ2-3, is SQTIHQWPATLVQPVGSPLSLECTVEGTSNPNLYWYRQAAGRGLQLLFYSVGIGQISSEVPQNLSASRPQDRQFILSSKKLLLSDSGFYLCAWDRGLSDTQYFGPGTRLTVL.

J is TRBJ2-2 and V is TRBV29-1; possible D gene TRBD2, 5 bases. Per the germline V gene, CDR1 is SQVTM and CDR2 is ANQGSEA. Between the trimmed V and J ends, which lost 4 bases and 7 bases, there was a span of 7 bases. CDR3 size: 11 residues. CDR3 region: CSVVGDGELFF. The CDR3 DNA reads TGCAGCGTTGTCGGGGACGGGGAGCTGTTTTTT.

This sequence joins TRBV11-2 and TRBJ2-7; D gene uncertain. CDR1 and CDR2 (germline): SGHAT, FQNNGV. Trimming removed 4 bases at V and 0 bases at J, with 7 bases between. The CDR3 sequence is 13 residues long. The chain's CDR3 is CASSSGDSYEQYF. As DNA, the CDR3 is TGTGCCAGCAGCTCGGGCGACTCCTACGAGCAGTACTTC.

This clone was counted a few times. The chain couples TRBV2 to TRBJ1-5; possible D gene TRBD1, 5 bases. The CDR3 is 13 residues long. Germline-derived CDR1 and CDR2 are SNHLY and FYNNEI. The germline V and J ends were trimmed by 6 bases and 7 bases, with 13 bases remaining between them. CDR3: CASSVGDSQPQHF. In nucleotides, the CDR3 is TGTGCCAGCAGCGTGGGGGACTCACAGCCCCAGCATTTT.